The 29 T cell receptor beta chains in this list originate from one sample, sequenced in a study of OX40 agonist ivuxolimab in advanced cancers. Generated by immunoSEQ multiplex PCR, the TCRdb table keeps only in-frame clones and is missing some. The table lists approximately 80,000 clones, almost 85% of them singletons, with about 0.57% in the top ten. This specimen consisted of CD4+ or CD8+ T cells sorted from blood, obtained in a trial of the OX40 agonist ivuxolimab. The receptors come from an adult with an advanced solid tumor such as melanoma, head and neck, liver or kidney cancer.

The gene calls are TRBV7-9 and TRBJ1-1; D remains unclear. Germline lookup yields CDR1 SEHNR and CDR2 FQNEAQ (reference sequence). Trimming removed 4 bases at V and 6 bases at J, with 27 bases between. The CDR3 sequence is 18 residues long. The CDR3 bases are TGTGCCAGCAGCTCAATCCTGGCGGGGTTAATGGGAACTGCTGAAGCTTTCTTT. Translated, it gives CASSSILAGLMGTAEAFF.

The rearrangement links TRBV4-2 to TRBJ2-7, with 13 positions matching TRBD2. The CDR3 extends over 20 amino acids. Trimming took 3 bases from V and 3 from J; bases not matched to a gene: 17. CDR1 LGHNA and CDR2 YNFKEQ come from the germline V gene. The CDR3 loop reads CASSHHTGRARTSGGYEQYF. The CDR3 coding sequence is TGTGCCAGCAGCCACCACACAGGGAGGGCAAGGACTAGCGGGGGCTACGAGCAGTACTTC.

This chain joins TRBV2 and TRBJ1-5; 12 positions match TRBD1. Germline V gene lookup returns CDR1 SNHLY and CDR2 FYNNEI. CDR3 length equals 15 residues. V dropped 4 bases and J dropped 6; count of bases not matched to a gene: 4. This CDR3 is CASSVGTGGRQPQHF. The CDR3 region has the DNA TGTGCCAGCAGTGTGGGGACAGGGGGCCGTCAGCCCCAGCATTTT.

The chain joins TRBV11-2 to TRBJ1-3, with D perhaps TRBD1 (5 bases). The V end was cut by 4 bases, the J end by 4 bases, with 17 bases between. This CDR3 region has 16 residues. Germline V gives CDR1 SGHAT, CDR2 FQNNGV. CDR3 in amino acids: CASSSHGGGVGNTIYF. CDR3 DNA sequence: TGTGCCAGCAGCTCCCACGGCGGGGGAGTAGGAAACACCATATATTTT.

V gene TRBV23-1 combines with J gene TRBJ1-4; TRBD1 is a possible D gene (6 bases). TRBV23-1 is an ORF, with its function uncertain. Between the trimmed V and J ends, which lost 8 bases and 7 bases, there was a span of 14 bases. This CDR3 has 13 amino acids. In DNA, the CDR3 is TGCGCCAGCGGCCTGCAGGGGTCTGAAAAACTGTTTTTT. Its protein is CASGLQGSEKLFF.

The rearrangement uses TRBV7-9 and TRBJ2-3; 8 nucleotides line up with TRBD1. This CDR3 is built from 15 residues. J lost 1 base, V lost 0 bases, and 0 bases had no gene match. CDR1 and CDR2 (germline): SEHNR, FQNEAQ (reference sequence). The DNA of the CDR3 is TGTGCCAGCAGCTTAGCGGGACAGGGCACAGATACGCAGTATTTT. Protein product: CASSLAGQGTDTQYF.

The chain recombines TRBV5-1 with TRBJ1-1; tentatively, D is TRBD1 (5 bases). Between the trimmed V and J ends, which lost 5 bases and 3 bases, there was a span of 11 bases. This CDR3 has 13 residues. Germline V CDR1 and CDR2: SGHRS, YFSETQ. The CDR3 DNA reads TGCGCCAGCAGGGTGTGGGGGGACACTGAAGCTTTCTTT. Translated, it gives CASRVWGDTEAFF.

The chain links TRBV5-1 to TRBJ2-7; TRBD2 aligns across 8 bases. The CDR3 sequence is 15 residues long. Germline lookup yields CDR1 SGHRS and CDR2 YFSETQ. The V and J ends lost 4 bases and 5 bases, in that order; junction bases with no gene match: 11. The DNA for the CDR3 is TGCGCCAGCAGCAGGGCGGGAGGAGAACTCGACGAGCAGTACTTC. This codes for CASSRAGGELDEQYF.

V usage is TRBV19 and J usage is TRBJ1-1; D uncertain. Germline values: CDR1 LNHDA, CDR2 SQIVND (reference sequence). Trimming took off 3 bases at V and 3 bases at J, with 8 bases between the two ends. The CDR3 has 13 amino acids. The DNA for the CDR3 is TGTGCCAGTAGTATTACCGGGGACACTGAAGCTTTCTTT. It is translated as CASSITGDTEAFF.

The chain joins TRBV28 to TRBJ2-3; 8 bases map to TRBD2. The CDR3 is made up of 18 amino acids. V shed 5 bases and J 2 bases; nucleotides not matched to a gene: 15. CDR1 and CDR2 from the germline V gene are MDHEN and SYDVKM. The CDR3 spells CASSLRGLGGGNTDTQYF. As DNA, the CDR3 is TGTGCCAGCAGTCTTAGGGGATTGGGCGGGGGGAACACAGATACGCAGTATTTT.

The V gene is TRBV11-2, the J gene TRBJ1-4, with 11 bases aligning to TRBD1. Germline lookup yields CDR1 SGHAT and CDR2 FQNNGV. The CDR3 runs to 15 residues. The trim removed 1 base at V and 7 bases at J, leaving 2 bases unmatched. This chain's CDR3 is CASSLAGTGGEKLFF. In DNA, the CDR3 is TGTGCCAGCAGCTTAGCTGGGACAGGGGGTGAAAAACTGTTTTTT.

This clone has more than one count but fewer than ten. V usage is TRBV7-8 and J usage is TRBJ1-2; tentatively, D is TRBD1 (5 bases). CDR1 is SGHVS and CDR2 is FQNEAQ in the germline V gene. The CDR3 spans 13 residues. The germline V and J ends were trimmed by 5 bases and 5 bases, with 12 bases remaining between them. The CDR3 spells CASSGSREYGYTF. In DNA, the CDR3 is TGTGCCAGCAGCGGATCCAGGGAGTATGGCTACACCTTC.

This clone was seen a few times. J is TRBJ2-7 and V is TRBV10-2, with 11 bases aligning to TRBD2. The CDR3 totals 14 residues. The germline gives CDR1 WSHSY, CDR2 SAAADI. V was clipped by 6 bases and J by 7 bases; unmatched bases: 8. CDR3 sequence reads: CASRLSGGAGEQYF. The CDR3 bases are TGCGCCAGCAGACTTAGCGGGGGGGCCGGAGAGCAGTACTTC.

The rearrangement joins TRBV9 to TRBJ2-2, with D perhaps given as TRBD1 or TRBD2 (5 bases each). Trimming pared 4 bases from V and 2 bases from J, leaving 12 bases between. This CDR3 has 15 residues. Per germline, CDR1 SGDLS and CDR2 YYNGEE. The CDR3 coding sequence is TGTGCCAGCAGCCCTGTGGGGGATAACACCGGGGAGCTGTTTTTT. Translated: CASSPVGDNTGELFF.

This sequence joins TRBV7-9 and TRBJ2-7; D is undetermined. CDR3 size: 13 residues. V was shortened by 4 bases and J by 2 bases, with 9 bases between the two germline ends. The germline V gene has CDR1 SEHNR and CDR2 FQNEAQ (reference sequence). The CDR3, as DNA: TGTGCCAGCAGCTCGGCGATTCCCTACGAGCAGTACTTC. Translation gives CASSSAIPYEQYF.

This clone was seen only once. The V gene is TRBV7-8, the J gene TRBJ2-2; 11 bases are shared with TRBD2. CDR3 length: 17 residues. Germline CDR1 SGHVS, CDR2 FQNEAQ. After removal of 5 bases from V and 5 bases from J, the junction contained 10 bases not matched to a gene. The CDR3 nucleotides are TGTGCCAGCAGCGCACGTACTAGCGGGGGATTTACCGGGGAGCTGTTTTTT. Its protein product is CASSARTSGGFTGELFF.

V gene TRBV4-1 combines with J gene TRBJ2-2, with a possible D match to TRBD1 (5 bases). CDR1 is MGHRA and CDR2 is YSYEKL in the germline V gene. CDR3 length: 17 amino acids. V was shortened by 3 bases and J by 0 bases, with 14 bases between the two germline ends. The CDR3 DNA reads TGCGCCAGCAGCCAGTTTCTGGAGACAGCGAACACCGGGGAGCTGTTTTTT. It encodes CASSQFLETANTGELFF.

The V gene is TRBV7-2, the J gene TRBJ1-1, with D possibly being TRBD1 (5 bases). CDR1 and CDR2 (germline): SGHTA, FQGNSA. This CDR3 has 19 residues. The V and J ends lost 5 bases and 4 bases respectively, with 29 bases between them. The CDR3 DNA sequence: TGTGCCAGCAGCCCCAGGCTGTGGGCAGGGAGGGGAAGGGGCACTGAAGCTTTCTTT. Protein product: CASSPRLWAGRGRGTEAFF.

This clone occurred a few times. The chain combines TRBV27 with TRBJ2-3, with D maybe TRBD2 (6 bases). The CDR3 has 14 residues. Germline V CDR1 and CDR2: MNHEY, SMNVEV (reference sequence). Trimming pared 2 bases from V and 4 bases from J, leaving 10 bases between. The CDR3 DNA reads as TGTGCCAGCAGTTTAGGGGGAGGCGCAGATACGCAGTATTTT. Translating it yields CASSLGGGADTQYF.

The CDR3 DNA reads as TGTGCCAGTAGTTACGGGACAGGGGGCGCGAACACCGGGGAGCTGTTTTTT. Its translation: CASSYGTGGANTGELFF. The chain recombines TRBV19 with TRBJ2-2, with 12 bases aligning to TRBD1. The CDR3 contains 17 residues. The trim removed 5 bases at V and 0 bases at J, leaving 4 bases unmatched. Germline lookup yields CDR1 LNHDA and CDR2 SQIVND (reference sequence).

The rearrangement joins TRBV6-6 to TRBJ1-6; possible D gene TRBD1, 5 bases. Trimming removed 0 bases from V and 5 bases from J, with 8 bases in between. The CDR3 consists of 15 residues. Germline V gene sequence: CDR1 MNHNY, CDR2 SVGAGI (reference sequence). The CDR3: CASSYSGGDNSPLHF. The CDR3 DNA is TGTGCCAGCAGTTACTCCGGGGGGGATAATTCACCCCTCCACTTT.

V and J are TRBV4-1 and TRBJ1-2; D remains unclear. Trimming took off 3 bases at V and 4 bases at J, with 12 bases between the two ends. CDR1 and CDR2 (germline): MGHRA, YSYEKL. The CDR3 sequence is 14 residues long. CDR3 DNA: TGCGCCAGCAGCCATCCTAATGAGCTCTATGGCTACACCTTC. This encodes CASSHPNELYGYTF.

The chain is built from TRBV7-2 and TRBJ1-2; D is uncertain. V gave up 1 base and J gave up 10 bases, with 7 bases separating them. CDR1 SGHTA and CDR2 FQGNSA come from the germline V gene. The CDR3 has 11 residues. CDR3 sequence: CASSLEGHYTF. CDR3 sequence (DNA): TGTGCCAGCAGCTTAGAAGGCCACTACACCTTC.

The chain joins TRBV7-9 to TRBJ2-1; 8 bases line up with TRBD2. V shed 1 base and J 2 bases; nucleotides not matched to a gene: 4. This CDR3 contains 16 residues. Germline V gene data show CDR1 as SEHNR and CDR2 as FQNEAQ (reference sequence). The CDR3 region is CASSLGGRGAYNEQFF. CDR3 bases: TGTGCCAGCAGCTTAGGTGGGCGGGGGGCCTACAATGAGCAGTTCTTC.

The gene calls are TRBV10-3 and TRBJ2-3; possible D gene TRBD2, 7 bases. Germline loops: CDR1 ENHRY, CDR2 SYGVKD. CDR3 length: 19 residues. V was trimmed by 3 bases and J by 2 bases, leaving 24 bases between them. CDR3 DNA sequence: TGTGCCATCAGTGATGTTAGGGGGGGGCCCTTTCCACCCACAGATACGCAGTATTTT. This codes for CAISDVRGGPFPPTDTQYF.

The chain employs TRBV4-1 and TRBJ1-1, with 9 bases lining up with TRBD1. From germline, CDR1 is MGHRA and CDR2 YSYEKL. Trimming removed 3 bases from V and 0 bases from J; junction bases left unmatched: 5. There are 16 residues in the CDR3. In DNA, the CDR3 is TGCGCCAGCAGCCACGGACGGACAGGGGTGAACACTGAAGCTTTCTTT. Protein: CASSHGRTGVNTEAFF.

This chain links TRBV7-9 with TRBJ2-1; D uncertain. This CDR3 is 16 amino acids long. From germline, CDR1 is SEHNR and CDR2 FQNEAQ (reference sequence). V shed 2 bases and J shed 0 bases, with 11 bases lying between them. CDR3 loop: CASSLFGQDSYNEQFF. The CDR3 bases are TGTGCCAGCAGCTTATTCGGGCAGGACTCCTACAATGAGCAGTTCTTC.

This CDR3 reads CASSLEGGQGHGELFF. The CDR3 DNA is TGTGCCAGCAGCTTAGAGGGGGGACAGGGACACGGGGAGCTGTTTTTT. This chain connects TRBV7-3 to TRBJ2-2, with 9 bases aligning to TRBD1. The CDR3 is 16 amino acids. V was clipped by 2 bases and J by 7 bases; unmatched bases: 8. Germline CDR1 SGHTA, CDR2 FQGTGA.

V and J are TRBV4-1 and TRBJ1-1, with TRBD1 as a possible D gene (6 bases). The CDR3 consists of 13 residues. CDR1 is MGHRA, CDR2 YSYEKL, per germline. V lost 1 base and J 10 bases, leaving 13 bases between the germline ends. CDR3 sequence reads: CASSQAPGAGAFF. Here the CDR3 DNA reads TGCGCCAGCAGCCAAGCCCCGGGGGCAGGAGCTTTCTTT.